Shown below are 22 T cell receptor beta chains from a single sample sequenced in a study of glioma-infiltrating T cells. TCR alpha and beta CDR3 regions were amplified from RNA using iRepertoire nested multiplex PCR. TCRdb passed the multiplex PCR reads through MiXCR, listing each CDR3 protein once. The sample holds roughly 20,000 distinct CDR3 sequences; around 24% are singletons and the top ten take less than 15%. The sample comprised glioma tissue, nonneoplastic brain tissue, or PBMCs (not recorded which). These receptors were taken from a human donor with low-grade glioma or glioblastoma, undergoing nonglioma brain surgery, or in good health (not recorded which).

CDR3 nucleotide sequence: TGTGCCAGCAGCGGCCCCAGATCTTCAACTAATGAAAAACTGTTTTTT. As protein: CASSGPRSSTNEKLFF. The rearrangement links TRBV7-9 to TRBJ1-4; D is unresolved. The CDR3 contains 16 residues. Trimming removed 5 bases from V and 0 bases from J, with 13 bases in between. In germline, CDR1 is SEHNR, CDR2 FQNEAQ (reference sequence).

This chain connects TRBV7-3 to TRBJ2-5; 8 bases are a match to TRBD2. With V trimmed by 1 base and J by 9 bases, 4 bases remained unmatched. Looked up from germline, CDR1 is SGHTA and CDR2 is FQGTGA. This CDR3 spans 13 amino acids. The CDR3 DNA reads as TGTGCCAGCAGCTTAATCCTAGCGGGCCCCCAGTACTTC. Protein: CASSLILAGPQYF.

For this clonotype: A much larger clone is a single base away; this may be a read error. The V and J genes are TRBV7-2 and TRBJ1-5; D unclear. Germline lookup yields CDR1 SGHTA and CDR2 FQGNSA. The CDR3 consists of 14 residues. V lost 1 base, J lost 3 bases, and 7 bases lay in between. CDR3 sequence reads: CASSLGWPNQPQHF. The CDR3 DNA sequence: TGTGCCAGCAGCTTAGGGTGGCCCAATCAGCCCCAGCATTTT.

This clonotype was found many times. J is TRBJ1-2 and V is TRBV6-2 or TRBV6-3; D is ambiguous. The CDR3 extends over 11 amino acids. CDR1 MNHEY and CDR2 SVGEGT come from the germline V gene. V shed 3 bases and J shed 9 bases, with 8 bases lying between them. CDR3 sequence reads: CASSYEHRYTF. The CDR3 nucleotides are TGTGCCAGCAGTTATGAACACCGCTACACCTTC.

This clonotype is categorized as medium-sized (0.01 to 0.1%). The genes are TRBV27 and TRBJ1-5; the D is unclear. Trimming took 3 bases from V and 6 from J, leaving 6 bases between them. The CDR3 runs 12 residues. Germline loops: CDR1 MNHEY, CDR2 SMNVEV (reference sequence). The CDR3 DNA reads TGTGCCAGCAGTTTCCTCGGTCAGCCCCAGCATTTT. It encodes CASSFLGQPQHF.

This clonotype was seen repeatedly, ten times or more. The chain uses TRBV6-1 and TRBJ1-2; possibly TRBD1 for D (6 bases). V lost 7 bases to trimming and J lost 4 bases, with 16 bases between them. Germline V gene sequence: CDR1 MNHNS, CDR2 SASEGT. The CDR3 has 14 residues. The CDR3 is CASTDEGGIYGYTF. CDR3 sequence (DNA): TGTGCCAGCACCGACGAAGGGGGAATCTATGGCTACACCTTC.

The chain uses TRBV28 and TRBJ1-5; possibly TRBD1 for D (5 bases). Germline values: CDR1 MDHEN, CDR2 SYDVKM. V was pared by 5 bases and J by 0 bases, with 14 bases between. The CDR3 spans 16 residues. The CDR3 DNA reads TGTGCCAGCAGTACCTGGACACTTTATAGCAATCAGCCCCAGCATTTT. Protein: CASSTWTLYSNQPQHF. Full variable domain (rest looked up from reference TRBV28 and TRBJ1-5): DVKVTQSSRYLVKRTGEKVFLECVQDMDHENMFWYRQDPGLGLRLIYFSYDVKMKEKGDIPEGYSVSREKKERFSLILESASTNQTSMYLCASSTWTLYSNQPQHFGDGTRLSIL.

The chain uses TRBV7-3 and TRBJ2-7; D is possibly TRBD2 (6 bases). V lost 5 bases and J 0 bases, leaving 8 bases between the germline ends. Germline values: CDR1 SGHTA, CDR2 FQGTGA. CDR3 length: 13 residues. In nucleotides, the CDR3 is TGTGCCAGCAGCCACGGGAGCTCCTACGAGCAGTACTTC. Translated, it gives CASSHGSSYEQYF.

By its share, this clonotype is large. V usage is TRBV25-1 and J usage is TRBJ1-2; TRBD1 is a possible D gene (6 bases). Deletions cut 3 bases from V and 9 bases from J, with 14 bases between. The CDR3 sequence is 13 residues long. CDR1 and CDR2 (germline): MGHDK, SYGVNS. CDR3 amino acids: CASSESGGLSYTF. For the CDR3, the DNA is TGTGCCAGCAGTGAGTCTGGGGGGCTGAGCTACACCTTC.

This clonotype was counted between two and nine times. The rearrangement joins TRBV29-1 to TRBJ1-2; unclear D gene. The germline V gene encodes CDR1 SQVTM and CDR2 ANQGSEA. Trimming left V 2 bases short and J 8 bases short, with 21 bases between. The CDR3 covers 15 residues. The chain's CDR3 is CSVELGLLGPGGYTF. For the CDR3, the DNA is TGCAGCGTTGAATTAGGGCTATTGGGTCCAGGCGGCTACACCTTC.

The table lists this clonotype with many counts. Written as DNA, the CDR3 is TGTGCCAGCAGCTTAGAAGGGGACGCCTATAATTCACCCCTCCACTTT. This codes for CASSLEGDAYNSPLHF. The V and J genes are TRBV11-2 and TRBJ1-6, with D possibly matching TRBD1 (5 bases). CDR1 and CDR2 (germline): SGHAT, FQNNGV. This CDR3 comprises 16 residues. The germline V and J ends were trimmed by 0 bases and 2 bases, with 8 bases remaining between them. Full variable domain (outside the CDR3, taken from reference TRBV11-2 and TRBJ1-6): EAGVAQSPRYKIIEKRQSVAFWCNPISGHATLYWYQQILGQGPKLLIQFQNNGVVDDSQLPKDRFSAERLKGVDSTLKIQPAKLEDSAVYLCASSLEGDAYNSPLHFGNGTRLTVT.

CDR3 sequence: CASRPSLGTNYEQYF. The CDR3 DNA reads TGTGCCAGCAGACCTAGTTTGGGGACTAACTACGAGCAGTACTTC. The J gene is TRBJ2-7, the V gene TRBV11-1, with TRBD2 identical over 7 bases. This CDR3 spans 15 amino acids. V gave up 6 bases and J gave up 3 bases; unmatched junction bases: 11. CDR1 is SGHAT and CDR2 is FQDESV in the germline V gene (reference sequence).

This clonotype is labeled medium-sized. As DNA, the CDR3 is TGTGCCAGCAGTGACCAGGTTTACGAGCAGTACTTC. Protein: CASSDQVYEQYF. V usage is TRBV6-1 and J usage is TRBJ2-7, with no clear D. The germline V gene has CDR1 MNHNS and CDR2 SASEGT. Trimming took off 3 bases at V and 4 bases at J, with 7 bases between the two ends. The CDR3 sequence is 12 residues long.

The chain carries TRBV6-6 and TRBJ1-1; a weak D match, TRBD1 (5 bases). The V end lost 0 bases, the J end lost 4 bases, and 12 bases lay between the germline ends. CDR1 MNHNY and CDR2 SVGAGI come from the germline V gene (reference sequence). This CDR3 has 15 amino acids. CDR3 in DNA: TGTGCCAGCAGTTACTCGTGGGGGATGAGCACTGAAGCTTTCTTT. This sequence encodes CASSYSWGMSTEAFF.

In the case of this clonotype: The germline gene is not matched at one end of the junction; a read error may be the cause. V is TRBV10-3 and J is TRBJ1-2; D may be TRBD1 (5 bases). The CDR3 has 15 amino acids. Germline loops: CDR1 ENHRY, CDR2 SYGVKD. This chain's CDR3 is CASSGRKGLNYGYTF. The CDR3 nucleotides read TGTGCCAGCAGTGGACGGAAGGGGCTAAACTATGGCTACACCTTC.

This clonotype appeared a few times. Germline and junction disagree at one end, which may indicate a read error. This rearrangement joins TRBV7-2 to TRBJ1-1; D remains ambiguous. The CDR3 is made up of 14 amino acids. The germline V gene has CDR1 SGHTA and CDR2 FQGNSA. CDR3 residues: CARSFTILNTEAFF. CDR3 sequence (DNA): TGTGCCCGCAGCTTTACAATTTTGAACACTGAAGCTTTCTTT. The complete variable domain, with remaining parts taken from reference TRBV7-2 and TRBJ1-1, reads GAGVSQSPSNKVTEKGKDVELRCDPISGHTALYWYRQSLGQGLEFLIYFQGNSAPDKSGLPSDRFSAERTGGSVSTLTIQRTQQEDSAVYLCARSFTILNTEAFFGQGTRLTVV.

Only a few counts were recorded for this clonotype. The V call is TRBV4-3, the J call TRBJ1-4, with 9 bases aligning to TRBD1. Trimming removed 4 bases from V and 0 bases from J; junction bases left unmatched: 0. Germline lookup yields CDR1 LGHNA and CDR2 YSLEER. The CDR3 has 15 residues. The CDR3 reads CASSRQGATNEKLFF. In DNA form, the CDR3 reads TGCGCCAGCAGCCGACAGGGGGCAACTAATGAAAAACTGTTTTTT.

The chain combines TRBV13 with TRBJ2-7; TRBD2 might be the D (6 bases). Germline lookup yields CDR1 PRHDT and CDR2 FYEKMQ (reference sequence). V was clipped by 4 bases and J by 3 bases, with 16 bases between them. This CDR3 has 15 residues. The CDR3 region is CASSSKPGLNYEQYF. DNA of the CDR3: TGTGCCAGCAGCTCAAAACCGGGACTGAACTACGAGCAGTACTTC. Complete variable domain (other parts from reference TRBV13 and TRBJ2-7): AAGVIQSPRHLIKEKRETATLKCYPIPRHDTVYWYQQGPGQDPQFLISFYEKMQSDKGSIPDRFSAQQFSDYHSELNMSSLELGDSALYFCASSSKPGLNYEQYFGPGTRLTVT.

This chain joins TRBV7-2 and TRBJ2-1; weak D call: TRBD2 (5 bases). The CDR3 length is 15 residues. With 0 bases removed from V and 8 bases from J, the gap between germline ends came to 14 bases. Germline V gives CDR1 SGHTA, CDR2 FQGNSA. The CDR3 here is CASSLALVGIDEQFF. CDR3 nucleotides: TGTGCCAGCAGCTTAGCACTAGTTGGGATTGATGAGCAGTTCTTC.

This clonotype is labeled as medium-sized. V and J are TRBV28 and TRBJ2-3, with D possibly TRBD2 on 5 matching bases. V was shortened by 1 base and J by 2 bases, with 10 bases between the two germline ends. The CDR3 spans 15 residues. Germline V CDR1 and CDR2: MDHEN, SYDVKM. DNA of the CDR3: TGTGCCAGCAGTTTATTCACCGGGGACACAGATACGCAGTATTTT. Translating gives CASSLFTGDTDTQYF.

This chain links TRBV5-4 with TRBJ1-2; D is unclear. The CDR3 contains 13 residues. Germline loops: CDR1 SGHNT, CDR2 YYREEE (reference sequence). The V gene lost 4 bases and the J gene lost 8 bases, with 15 bases spanning the gap. The CDR3 DNA reads as TGTGCCAGCAGCCCCCAGACGGGCTCGGGCTACACCTTC. Its translation is CASSPQTGSGYTF.

About this clonotype: A read error may be the cause here, since a much bigger clone is one base away. The J gene is TRBJ2-7, the V gene TRBV20-1; 9 nucleotides align to TRBD2. The CDR3 totals 13 residues. CDR1 is DFQATT, CDR2 SNEGSKA, per germline (reference sequence). The V gene end was trimmed by 3 bases and the J gene end by 7 bases; junction bases not matched to a gene: 7. In DNA, the CDR3 is TGCAGTGCTAGGCTAGCGGGGTGGCGAGAGCAGTACTTC. Amino acid sequence: CSARLAGWREQYF.